These 13 T cell receptor beta chains share one sample of origin, sequenced in a study of sequential checkpoint blockade in melanoma. Indicated treatment: randomized to nivolumab then ipilimumab (arm A) or the reverse (arm B). Generated by immunoSEQ multiplex PCR, the TCRdb table keeps only in-frame clones and is missing some. This table holds 5,500 to 6,500 clones, around nine tenths found once. The starting material was CD8+ T cells sorted from blood (inferred from file names), obtained from a patient given nivolumab and ipilimumab in sequence. Source of these receptors: a human donor with melanoma.

This clone was observed a single time. The chain is built from TRBV5-6 and TRBJ2-3; 9 bases map to TRBD2. The CDR3 has 14 residues. With 7 bases clipped from V and 6 bases from J, the junction kept 9 bases outside the gene matches. CDR1 and CDR2 (germline): SGHDT, YYEEEE. The CDR3 region has the DNA TGTGCCAGCTTTACTAGCGGGTATGGTGATACGCAGTATTTT. It codes for CASFTSGYGDTQYF.

The chain recombines TRBV11-2 with TRBJ2-3, with 9 bases identical to TRBD2. CDR1 and CDR2 (germline): SGHAT, FQNNGV. Unmatched junction bases numbered 11, after V lost 6 bases and J lost 4 bases. The CDR3 is 16 amino acids. The CDR3 DNA reads TGTGCCAGCAGGAAGGTGCCGGGACTAGCCTCAGATACGCAGTATTTT. It is translated as CASRKVPGLASDTQYF.

In this sample, this clone turned up once. The chain links TRBV5-1 to TRBJ2-2; D unresolved. Germline V gene sequence: CDR1 SGHRS, CDR2 YFSETQ. The length of the CDR3 is 12 residues. V dropped 7 bases and J dropped 3 bases, with 7 bases sitting between them. Here the CDR3 DNA reads TGCGCCAGCTTCCCCGACACCGGGGAGCTGTTTTTT. As protein: CASFPDTGELFF. Supplemented by reference TRBV5-1 and TRBJ2-2, the full variable domain reads KAGVTQTPRYLIKTRGQQVTLSCSPISGHRSVSWYQQTPGQGLQFLFEYFSETQRNKGNFPGRFSGRQFSNSRSEMNVSTLELGDSALYLCASFPDTGELFFGEGSRLTVL.

The chain uses TRBV10-3 and TRBJ1-1, with D maybe TRBD1 (5 bases). Trimming took off 4 bases at V and 6 bases at J, with 12 bases between the two ends. The V gene's germline CDR1 is ENHRY and CDR2 SYGVKD. The CDR3 runs 13 residues. CDR3 amino acids: CAISGLRGSEAFF. The CDR3 DNA is TGTGCCATCAGTGGATTACGGGGGTCTGAAGCTTTCTTT.

The chain carries TRBV7-6 and TRBJ2-2; D possibly corresponds to TRBD2 (5 bases). Germline-derived CDR1 and CDR2 are SGHVS and FNYEAQ. The CDR3 is 16 amino acids. V was cut by 1 base and J by 4 bases, with 13 bases left in between. The CDR3 loop is CASSLVGLAGTGELFF. CDR3 DNA sequence: TGTGCCAGCAGCTTAGTTGGCCTAGCCGGCACCGGGGAGCTGTTTTTT.

The rearrangement links TRBV9 to TRBJ2-1; the match to TRBD2 covers 10 bases. Germline V CDR1 and CDR2: SGDLS, YYNGEE. Trimming at V came to 3 bases and at J to 5 bases, leaving 11 bases not matched to a gene. The CDR3 runs to 17 residues. CDR3 residues: CASSGALASGSHNEQFF. The CDR3 nucleotides read TGTGCCAGCAGCGGAGCTCTCGCTAGCGGGAGCCACAATGAGCAGTTCTTC. Full variable domain (rest looked up from reference TRBV9 and TRBJ2-1): DSGVTQTPKHLITATGQRVTLRCSPRSGDLSVYWYQQSLDQGLQFLIQYYNGEERAKGNILERFSAQQFPDLHSELNLSSLELGDSALYFCASSGALASGSHNEQFFGPGTRLTVL.

This chain uses TRBV11-1 with TRBJ2-4, with 8 bases that match TRBD1. The CDR3 sequence is 15 residues long. V dropped 1 base and J dropped 9; count of bases not matched to a gene: 8. Germline-derived CDR1 and CDR2 are SGHAT and FQDESV (reference sequence). In DNA form, the CDR3 reads TGTGCCAGCAGCTTAGATTCAGGGGGCCGCGTCATTCAGTACTTC. Encoded protein: CASSLDSGGRVIQYF.

The chain is built from TRBV19 and TRBJ2-1; 8 nucleotides align to TRBD1. The germline gives CDR1 LNHDA, CDR2 SQIVND (reference sequence). The V and J ends lost 4 bases and 7 bases, in that order; junction bases with no gene match: 9. The length of the CDR3 is 15 residues. Here the CDR3 DNA reads TGTGCCAGTAGTAAAGGGCAGGGGGCGCAAAATGAGCAGTTCTTC. Protein product: CASSKGQGAQNEQFF.

This clone has a handful of counts. The V gene is TRBV7-8, the J gene TRBJ1-2, with 11 nucleotides matching TRBD1. This CDR3 contains 15 residues. Germline lookup yields CDR1 SGHVS and CDR2 FQNEAQ. The V segment lost 1 base and the J segment 4 bases; nucleotides outside the gene matches: 2. CDR3 amino acids: CASSLGTGGGYGYTF. The DNA for the CDR3 is TGTGCCAGCAGCTTAGGGACAGGGGGCGGCTATGGCTACACCTTC. The variable domain in full, completed from reference TRBV7-8 and TRBJ1-2, reads GAGVSQSPRYKVAKRGQDVALRCDPISGHVSLFWYQQALGQGPEFLTYFQNEAQLDKSGLPSDRFFAERPEGSVSTLKIQRTQQEDSAVYLCASSLGTGGGYGYTFGSGTRLTVV.

This chain links TRBV21-1 with TRBJ2-4; the table's D call, TRBD2, has no DNA check behind it. TRBV21-1 is shown as a pseudogene. The CDR3 extends over 13 amino acids. The CDR3 loop is CAPGGSAKNIQYF. The CDR3 DNA is TGTGCCCCGGGGGGGAGTGCCAAAAACATTCAGTACTTC.

The chain couples TRBV7-9 to TRBJ1-4; D not certain. CDR1 and CDR2 from the germline V gene are SEHNR and FQNEAQ (reference sequence). Trimming stripped 4 bases from V and 7 bases from J, with 10 bases between. The CDR3 spans 13 residues. CDR3 in amino acids: CASSSRPFEKLFF. DNA for the CDR3: TGTGCCAGCAGCTCGAGGCCGTTTGAAAAACTGTTTTTT. The complete variable domain, with remaining parts taken from reference TRBV7-9 and TRBJ1-4, reads DTGVSQNPRHKITKRGQNVTFRCDPISEHNRLYWYRQTLGQGPEFLTYFQNEAQLEKSRLLSDRFSAERPKGSFSTLEIQRTEQGDSAMYLCASSSRPFEKLFFGSGTQLSVL.

The gene calls are TRBV18 and TRBJ2-1, with TRBD2 matching 10 bases. Per the germline V gene, CDR1 is KGHSH and CDR2 is LQKENI. The CDR3 is 16 amino acids. Germline trimming cut 6 bases from V and 0 bases from J; bases unmatched to any gene: 5. The CDR3 spells CASSLSSGSSYNEQFF. DNA of the CDR3: TGTGCCAGCTCCCTTTCTAGCGGGAGCTCCTACAATGAGCAGTTCTTC.

This rearrangement joins TRBV11-2 to TRBJ2-1; 7 bases match TRBD2. The trim removed 5 bases at V and 3 bases at J, leaving 10 bases unmatched. Germline V CDR1 and CDR2: SGHAT, FQNNGV. The CDR3 is made up of 16 amino acids. CDR3 in amino acids: CASSRPRLADYNEQFF. The DNA for the CDR3 is TGTGCCAGCAGCCGCCCCCGGCTAGCGGACTACAATGAGCAGTTCTTC.